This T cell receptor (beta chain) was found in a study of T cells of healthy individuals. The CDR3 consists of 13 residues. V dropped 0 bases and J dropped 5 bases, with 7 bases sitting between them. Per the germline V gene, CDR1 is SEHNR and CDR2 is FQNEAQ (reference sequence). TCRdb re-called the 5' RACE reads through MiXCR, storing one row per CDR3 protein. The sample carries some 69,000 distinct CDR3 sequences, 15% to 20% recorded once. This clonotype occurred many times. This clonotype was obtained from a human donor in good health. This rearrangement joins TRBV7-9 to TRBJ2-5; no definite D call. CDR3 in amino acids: CASSLALVETQYF. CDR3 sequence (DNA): TGTGCCAGCAGCTTAGCGCTAGTTGAGACCCAGTACTTC.